The sequence of this T cell receptor (beta chain) was determined in a study of shared clonotypes between healthy human individuals. The study's findings and limits: Several donors held about 5.1% of naive CD4 clonotypes in common.

The germline V gene has CDR1 SGHTA and CDR2 FQGTGA. This CDR3 comprises 17 residues. V shed 5 bases, J shed 1 base, and the junction held 14 bases outside the gene matches. As for this clone: Its antigen is not known.

The method was immunoSEQ multiplex PCR; TCRdb's version includes in-frame clones alone and lacks a portion of them. The repertoire holds about 380,000 clones, with about 96% as singletons. The TCR originated in a man in his thirties or forties in good health. The sample was memory CD8+ T cells sorted from blood. This sample's subset: CD45RO+ cells pooled with CCR7-negative TemRA cells. The V call is TRBV7-3, the J call TRBJ2-7; 7 nucleotides agree with TRBD2. CDR3 bases: TGTGCCAGCAGCACCCAGGACGGCGGGAGCGCGTCCTACGAGCAGTACTTC. Translation gives CASSTQDGGSASYEQYF.